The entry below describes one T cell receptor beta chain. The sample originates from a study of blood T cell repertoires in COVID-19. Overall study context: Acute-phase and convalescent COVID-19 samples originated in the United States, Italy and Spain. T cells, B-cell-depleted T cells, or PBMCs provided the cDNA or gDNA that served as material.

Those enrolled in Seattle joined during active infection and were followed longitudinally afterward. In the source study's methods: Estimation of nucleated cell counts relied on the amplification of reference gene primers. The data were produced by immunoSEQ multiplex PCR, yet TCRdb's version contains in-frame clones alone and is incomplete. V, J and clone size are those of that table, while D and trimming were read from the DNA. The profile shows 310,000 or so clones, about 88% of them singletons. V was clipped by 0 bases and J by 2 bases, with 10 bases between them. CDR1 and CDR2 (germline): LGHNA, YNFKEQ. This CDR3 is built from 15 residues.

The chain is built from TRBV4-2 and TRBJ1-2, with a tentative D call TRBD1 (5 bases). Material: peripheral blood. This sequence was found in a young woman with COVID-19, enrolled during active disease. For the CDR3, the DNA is TGTGCCAGCAGCCAAGATCCCTCAGGGAACTATGGCTACACCTTC. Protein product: CASSQDPSGNYGYTF.